These T cell receptor beta chains were read from a single sample in a study of siplizumab effects on memory and regulatory T cells. The protocol was immunoSEQ multiplex PCR, while the TCRdb copy is restricted to in-frame clones and leaves out a portion. The top ten hold 1% to 1.5% of the sample, which has under 140,000 clones, about nine tenths seen once. Sequencing was performed on CD4+ T cells sorted from blood. Every receptor here comes from a human donor in good health. Each CDR3 is given with its conserved first and last residue. A D gene is named only where the DNA matches it firmly. The size of a clone is reported for some rows only, either as once, few or many, or as a class for expanded clones.

v_gene	abundance	j_gene	d_gene	CDR3aa	CDR3nt
TRBV6-6	few	TRBJ1-5	TRBD1	CASRTQGGDQPQHF	TGTGCCAGCAGGACCCAGGGGGGGGATCAGCCCCAGCATTTT
TRBV2	-	TRBJ1-2	-	CASPMGQANYGYTF	TGTGCCAGCCCGATGGGGCAGGCTAACTATGGCTACACCTTC
TRBV15	-	TRBJ1-1	-	CATSRDQGSGTEAFF	TGTGCCACCAGCAGAGATCAGGGCAGCGGCACTGAAGCTTTCTTT
TRBV19	-	TRBJ1-2	-	CASRKLDNYGYTF	TGTGCCAGTAGGAAGTTGGACAACTATGGCTACACCTTC
TRBV9	-	TRBJ1-3	-	CASSPQTTSGNTIYF	TGTGCCAGCAGCCCTCAAACTACCTCTGGAAACACCATATATTTT
TRBV5-4	-	TRBJ1-1	-	CASSSRLNTEAFF	TGTGCCAGCAGCTCACGATTGAACACTGAAGCTTTCTTT
TRBV5-1	-	TRBJ1-2	-	CASSSGGPDGYTF	TGCGCCAGCAGCTCGGGGGGGCCGGATGGCTACACCTTC
TRBV2	-	TRBJ2-7	-	CASGRPSGEQYF	TGTGCCAGCGGGAGACCCTCGGGCGAGCAGTACTTC
TRBV15	-	TRBJ1-6	TRBD1	CATSRDITGGNSPLHF	TGTGCCACCAGCAGAGATATTACAGGGGGTAATTCACCCCTCCACTTT
TRBV5-1	-	TRBJ2-2	TRBD2	CASNIERVSGSSSTGELFF	TGCGCCAGCAACATAGAGAGGGTTAGCGGGAGTTCGAGCACCGGGGAGCTGTTTTTT
TRBV7-2	-	TRBJ2-3	TRBD2	CASMRGASTDTQYF	TGTGCCAGTATGCGGGGGGCTAGCACAGATACGCAGTATTTT
TRBV28	once	TRBJ1-1	-	CASSLVGLEAFF	TGTGCCAGCAGTTTGGTCGGCCTAGAAGCTTTCTTT
TRBV19	-	TRBJ1-4	-	CASSIGEGEKLFF	TGTGCCAGTAGTATCGGCGAGGGGGAAAAACTGTTTTTT
TRBV5-4	-	TRBJ2-2	-	CASSLDRTNTGELFF	TGTGCCAGCAGCTTGGATCGGACCAACACCGGGGAGCTGTTTTTT
TRBV5-6	-	TRBJ2-3	-	CASSLTHVTDTQYF	TGTGCCAGCAGCTTGACGCATGTCACAGATACGCAGTATTTT
TRBV30	-	TRBJ2-1	-	CAWSVAGLYNEQFF	TGTGCCTGGAGCGTGGCAGGGCTCTACAATGAGCAGTTCTTC
TRBV19	-	TRBJ1-2	TRBD1	CASSTNDRTGPNYGYTF	TGTGCCAGTAGTACTAATGACCGGACAGGACCCAACTATGGCTACACCTTC
TRBV6-5	-	TRBJ2-7	-	CASSYSNPGIEQYF	TGTGCCAGCAGTTACTCGAATCCGGGTATTGAGCAGTACTTC
TRBV15	-	TRBJ1-1	-	CATSAPGVLNTEAFF	TGTGCCACCAGCGCCCCCGGGGTACTGAACACTGAAGCTTTCTTT
TRBV19	-	TRBJ2-7	TRBD1	CASSTLRTGREQYF	TGTGCCAGTAGTACGCTTAGGACAGGGCGCGAGCAGTACTTC
TRBV6-6	-	TRBJ2-7	-	CASWRGEGGEQYF	TGTGCCAGCTGGAGGGGAGAGGGAGGCGAGCAGTACTTC
TRBV7-9	once	TRBJ2-1	TRBD2	CASRPSLAGGSNEQFF	TGTGCCAGCAGACCATCCCTAGCGGGGGGTAGCAATGAGCAGTTCTTC
TRBV5-1	-	TRBJ1-2	-	CASSLAAGLNYGYTF	TGCGCCAGCAGCTTGGCAGCGGGGCTCAACTATGGCTACACCTTC
TRBV19	-	TRBJ1-5	-	CASSSGNQPQHF	TGTGCCAGTAGCTCCGGGAATCAGCCCCAGCATTTT
TRBV2	-	TRBJ2-3	-	CASDVGTQYF	TGTGCCAGTGACGTGGGTACGCAGTATTTT
TRBV14	-	TRBJ1-2	-	CASSLGTLHGYTF	TGTGCCAGCAGCCTCGGGACACTCCATGGCTACACCTTC
TRBV18	-	TRBJ1-2	-	CASSGGLGLDGYTF	TGTGCCAGCTCAGGGGGCCTAGGCCTCGACGGCTACACCTTC
TRBV30	-	TRBJ2-1	TRBD2	CACPLAGGYNEQFF	TGTGCCTGCCCCTTAGCGGGAGGGTACAATGAGCAGTTCTTC
TRBV7-2	-	TRBJ1-3	-	CASSSRSILSGNTIYF	TGTGCCAGCAGCTCCCGTTCGATTCTCTCTGGAAACACCATATATTTT
TRBV25-1	-	TRBJ2-7	-	CASSFREQSYEQYF	TGTGCCAGCAGTTTTCGAGAACAGAGCTACGAGCAGTACTTC
TRBV27	-	TRBJ1-1	-	CASSLGWVVDTEAFF	TGTGCCAGCAGTTTAGGGTGGGTCGTCGACACTGAAGCTTTCTTT
TRBV6-1	-	TRBJ1-2	-	CASSGGVGGVVYGYTF	TGTGCCAGCAGTGGGGGCGTGGGAGGGGTCGTCTATGGCTACACCTTC
TRBV10-3	once	TRBJ1-1	-	CAIKERNTEAFF	TGTGCCATCAAGGAGAGGAACACTGAAGCTTTCTTT
TRBV5-3	-	TRBJ2-7	-	CARSLGNEQYF	TGTGCCAGAAGCTTGGGGAACGAGCAGTACTTC
TRBV14	-	TRBJ1-2	TRBD1	CASSRQVGGGNYGYTF	TGTGCCAGCAGCCGCCAGGTAGGGGGCGGAAACTATGGCTACACCTTC
TRBV10-3	-	TRBJ1-5	-	CAISEGGGVGSNQPQHF	TGTGCCATCAGTGAGGGGGGAGGGGTTGGTAGCAATCAGCCCCAGCATTTT
TRBV5-6	-	TRBJ1-1	TRBD1	CASRVQGPNTEAFF	TGTGCCAGCAGGGTACAGGGGCCGAACACTGAAGCTTTCTTT
TRBV29-1	-	TRBJ2-7	-	CSFQAGLYEQYF	TGCAGCTTTCAGGCCGGACTCTACGAGCAGTACTTC
TRBV4-2	-	TRBJ2-2	-	CASSQGTLANTGELFF	TGTGCCAGCAGCCAAGGGACACTAGCGAACACCGGGGAGCTGTTTTTT
TRBV7-8	-	TRBJ2-7	-	CASSLPGLSSYEQYF	TGTGCCAGCAGCTTACCGGGATTAAGCTCCTACGAGCAGTACTTC
TRBV5-1	-	TRBJ1-1	-	CASSSGGTGISEAFF	TGCGCCAGCAGCTCTGGAGGGACCGGGATAAGTGAAGCTTTCTTT
TRBV19	-	TRBJ1-5	-	CASSRGGQPQHF	TGTGCCAGTAGTAGGGGGGGTCAGCCCCAGCATTTT
TRBV12-5	-	TRBJ2-5	-	CASGLPQGGGETQYF	TGTGCTAGTGGTTTGCCACAAGGGGGTGGGGAGACCCAGTACTTC